This T cell receptor (beta chain) was identified in a study of shared clonotypes between healthy human individuals. Germline V lookup: CDR1 SNHLY, CDR2 FYNNEI. CDR3 length: 15 amino acids. V was shortened by 6 bases and J by 0 bases, with 12 bases between the two germline ends. Study results and caveats: Limited genetic and exposure-history diversity came from having few donors.

In its sample, this clone was seen a few times. Its specificity is unknown. Sequencing used immunoSEQ multiplex PCR; TCRdb keeps in-frame clones, though not all of them. Seen here are 450,000 to 500,000 clones, approximately 81% observed once, and the top ten hold more than 9.5%. This clonotype was obtained from a woman aged 40 to 50 in good health. Some clones in this sample may be carry-over from other donors' samples. The chain employs TRBV2 and TRBJ2-1; TRBD1 is a possible D gene (6 bases). Sequencing was done on a sample of PBMCs. The CDR3 reads CASREQGSSYNEQFF. The CDR3 DNA sequence: TGTGCCAGCAGAGAACAGGGCAGCTCCTACAATGAGCAGTTCTTC.